The 10 T cell receptor beta chains below all came from one sample that was sequenced in a study of cytomegalovirus exposure and HLA in healthy donors. The primer mix had 60 Vbeta and 13 Jbeta primers. Data came from immunoSEQ multiplex PCR; TCRdb stores just in-frame clones and leaves some out. The sample has under 150,000 clones, around four fifths seen once. The source material was PBMCs. The receptors stem from a boy aged 2 to 9 in good health and CMV-seronegative.

This clone has just one count. The genes are TRBV15 and TRBJ1-2; D not certain. The CDR3 contains 14 residues. Germline CDR1 is LNHNV and CDR2 is YYDKDF (reference sequence). The V gene lost 4 bases and the J gene lost 0 bases, with 9 bases spanning the gap. The CDR3 protein is CATSTRHPNYGYTF. DNA of the CDR3: TGTGCCACCAGCACTCGACACCCTAACTATGGCTACACCTTC.

This chain joins TRBV2 and TRBJ2-7, with D maybe TRBD1 (6 bases). This CDR3 is built from 14 residues. V dropped 8 bases and J dropped 7 bases, with 21 bases sitting between them. The germline CDR1 and CDR2 sequences are SNHLY and FYNNEI. The CDR3 is CASRIQGPSREQYF. The CDR3 coding sequence is TGTGCCAGCCGGATACAGGGTCCATCGCGGGAGCAGTACTTC.

The chain links TRBV7-3 to TRBJ1-6; no clear D. This CDR3 contains 14 residues. V was pared by 2 bases and J by 6 bases, with 8 bases between. Germline-derived CDR1 and CDR2 are SGHTA and FQGTGA. The CDR3 DNA reads TGTGCCAGCAGCTTATCTTCCCGTAATTCACCCCTCCACTTT. As protein: CASSLSSRNSPLHF.

CDR3 amino acids: CASSFTGGSPLHF. As DNA, the CDR3 is TGTGCCAGCAGCTTTACAGGGGGTTCACCCCTCCACTTT. The rearrangement uses TRBV5-6 and TRBJ1-6; 8 bases align to TRBD1. Germline V gene lookup returns CDR1 SGHDT and CDR2 YYEEEE. J was trimmed by 9 bases and V by 2 bases; bases with no gene match: 1. CDR3 length: 13 amino acids.

The chain combines TRBV10-3 with TRBJ2-4; the D gene is possibly TRBD1 (5 bases). Germline V CDR1 and CDR2: ENHRY, SYGVKD. The CDR3 is 14 amino acids. V was pared by 10 bases and J by 1 base, with 14 bases between. CDR3 in DNA: TGTGCCACCACCCAGGGAATGGCCAAAAACATTCAGTACTTC. Amino acids: CATTQGMAKNIQYF.

The rearrangement links TRBV19 to TRBJ1-2, with D possibly matching TRBD1 (6 bases). The V end lost 2 bases, the J end lost 6 bases, and 10 bases lay between the germline ends. There are 13 residues in the CDR3. Per germline, CDR1 LNHDA and CDR2 SQIVND (reference sequence). The CDR3, as DNA: TGTGCCAGTAGTATAAGGGGGTTGGATGGCTACACCTTC. Protein: CASSIRGLDGYTF.

V and J are TRBV4-2 and TRBJ1-2; TRBD1 might be the D (6 bases). Trimming stripped 1 base from V and 3 bases from J, with 6 bases between. The CDR3 is made up of 13 amino acids. Germline assignment: CDR1 LGHNA and CDR2 YNFKEQ. CDR3 sequence reads: CASSQGQDYGYTF. The CDR3 coding sequence is TGTGCCAGCAGCCAAGGACAGGACTATGGCTACACCTTC.

This chain uses TRBV7-2 with TRBJ2-7, with 13 positions matching TRBD2. Germline V gene data show CDR1 as SGHTA and CDR2 as FQGNSA. J was trimmed by 4 bases and V by 2 bases; bases with no gene match: 2. This CDR3 comprises 15 residues. The CDR3 coding sequence is TGTGCCAGCAGCTTAACTAGCGGGAGGGTATACGAGCAGTACTTC. Translation gives CASSLTSGRVYEQYF. Together with reference TRBV7-2 and TRBJ2-7, the CDR3 gives the full variable domain: GAGVSQSPSNKVTEKGKDVELRCDPISGHTALYWYRQSLGQGLEFLIYFQGNSAPDKSGLPSDRFSAERTGGSVSTLTIQRTQQEDSAVYLCASSLTSGRVYEQYFGPGTRLTVT.

The rearrangement joins TRBV28 to TRBJ2-7; D gene uncertain. V was clipped by 10 bases and J by 0 bases, with 13 bases between them. Germline values: CDR1 MDHEN, CDR2 SYDVKM. The CDR3 consists of 13 residues. Written as DNA, the CDR3 is TGTGCCACCAACAGAGCCATCTCCTACGAGCAGTACTTC. It is translated as CATNRAISYEQYF.

This clone was found once. The chain couples TRBV19 to TRBJ2-7; 9 bases match TRBD1. The CDR3 sequence is 17 residues long. With V trimmed by 7 bases and J by 2 bases, 15 bases remained unmatched. Germline loops: CDR1 LNHDA, CDR2 SQIVND (reference sequence). The CDR3 is CASTPPPNRDRAYEQYF. The CDR3 DNA sequence: TGTGCCAGTACCCCTCCCCCGAACCGGGACAGGGCCTACGAGCAGTACTTC.